The 30 T cell receptor beta chains below come from one sample, sequenced in a study of blood T cell repertoires in COVID-19. Sequenced by immunoSEQ multiplex PCR; TCRdb stores in-frame clones only, minus some. The sample has about 180,000 clones; 85% are singletons. Input material: PBMCs or T cells enriched from blood (not recorded which). These receptor sequences come from a man aged 35 to 55 who had recovered from COVID-19.

The chain is built from TRBV28 and TRBJ2-7; possibly TRBD1 for D (6 bases). Trimming removed 6 bases from V and 4 bases from J, with 16 bases in between. This CDR3 region has 14 residues. The germline V gene encodes CDR1 MDHEN and CDR2 SYDVKM. The CDR3 reads CASSHVDRLYEQYF. CDR3 bases: TGTGCCAGCAGCCATGTGGACAGACTATACGAGCAGTACTTC.

The chain uses TRBV9 and TRBJ2-1; TRBD2 agrees at 10 bases. The V gene's germline CDR1 is SGDLS and CDR2 YYNGEE. The J segment lost 8 bases and the V segment lost 3 bases, leaving 8 bases of the junction unmatched. This CDR3 comprises 15 residues. Here the CDR3 DNA reads TGTGCCAGCAGCGAGGGGGGCCTAGCGGGAGATGAGCAGTTCTTC. Amino acids: CASSEGGLAGDEQFF.

The genes are TRBV28 and TRBJ2-7; D possibly corresponds to TRBD2 (5 bases). Germline V gives CDR1 MDHEN, CDR2 SYDVKM. V gave up 5 bases and J gave up 3 bases, with 14 bases separating them. The CDR3 sequence is 14 residues long. CDR3 nucleotides: TGTGCCAGCAGTCCTAATCCCGGGGACTACGAGCAGTACTTC. This gives the protein CASSPNPGDYEQYF.

The J gene is TRBJ2-3, the V gene TRBV5-4; the D gene is possibly TRBD2 (6 bases). The germline gives CDR1 SGHNT, CDR2 YYREEE (reference sequence). V was trimmed by 0 bases and J by 1 base, leaving 12 bases between them. This CDR3 is 16 amino acids long. The CDR3 DNA reads TGTGCCAGCAGCTTGGAACTCCAGCGGGGCACAGATACGCAGTATTTT. Translation: CASSLELQRGTDTQYF.

The V and J genes are TRBV6-1 and TRBJ1-6, with 7 bases identical to TRBD1. The J segment lost 8 bases and the V segment lost 2 bases, leaving 9 bases of the junction unmatched. The CDR3 spans 16 residues. The germline V gene encodes CDR1 MNHNS and CDR2 SASEGT. CDR3 protein: CASSEPRGQSDSPLHF. CDR3 DNA sequence: TGTGCCAGCAGTGAACCACGGGGACAGTCGGATTCACCCCTCCACTTT.

In DNA form, the CDR3 reads TGCGCCAGCAGCTTGGAAGGGGCCTATGGCTACACCTTC. This codes for CASSLEGAYGYTF. The chain joins TRBV5-1 to TRBJ1-2; the D gene is possibly TRBD1 (5 bases). Trimming cost V 0 bases and J 4 bases, with 7 bases left between them. Per germline, CDR1 SGHRS and CDR2 YFSETQ. The CDR3 has 13 amino acids.

The V and J genes are TRBV5-6 and TRBJ2-5; TRBD2 is a possible D gene (5 bases). This CDR3 region has 17 residues. V lost 4 bases, J lost 4 bases, and 23 bases lay in between. CDR1 is SGHDT, CDR2 YYEEEE, per germline. For the CDR3, the DNA is TGTGCCAGCAGCCCACCTGGTTGGATGTCTCGGGGAGAGACCCAGTACTTC. It translates to CASSPPGWMSRGETQYF.

Details on this clone: The DNA is left out, because the CDR3 cannot be placed on it with certainty; the CDR3 is given as TCRdb lists it. The identical CDR3 is also encoded by other nucleotide sequences in the sample. This rearrangement joins TRBV27 to TRBJ1-1. Inclusive of both ends, the CDR3 amounts to 13 amino acids. The V gene's germline CDR1 is MNHEY and CDR2 SMNVEV (reference sequence). CDR3 amino acids: CASSFGEGTEAFF.

V is TRBV5-5 and J is TRBJ1-1; TRBD1 matches at 9 bases. The CDR3 has 14 residues. In germline, CDR1 is SGHKS, CDR2 YYEKEE (reference sequence). V lost 5 bases and J lost 6; bases outside the gene matches: 8. In DNA, the CDR3 is TGTGCCAGCAGTTTCGGGACAGGGAGGGCTGAAGCTTTCTTT. Translating it yields CASSFGTGRAEAFF.

The V and J genes are TRBV6-5 and TRBJ1-2; possibly TRBD1 for D (6 bases). The germline gives CDR1 MNHEY, CDR2 SVGAGI. The CDR3 has 12 amino acids. V lost 7 bases and J 8 bases, leaving 14 bases between the germline ends. The CDR3, as DNA: TGTGCCAGCAAAAGGTCAGGGGAGGGCTACACCTTC. Translation: CASKRSGEGYTF.

For this clone: The sample contains more than one DNA sequence encoding this CDR3. The rearrangement uses TRBV5-1 and TRBJ1-5, with D maybe TRBD1 (6 bases). CDR3 size: 13 residues. The V gene's germline CDR1 is SGHRS and CDR2 YFSETQ. V dropped 2 bases and J dropped 6 bases, with 9 bases sitting between them. Here the CDR3 reads CASSLGGGQPQHF. As DNA, the CDR3 is TGCGCCAGCAGCTTAGGGGGTGGTCAGCCCCAGCATTTT.

V gene TRBV5-1 combines with J gene TRBJ2-7; TRBD2 is a possible D gene (5 bases). Germline V CDR1 and CDR2: SGHRS, YFSETQ. V was shortened by 0 bases and J by 2 bases, with 9 bases between the two germline ends. This CDR3 comprises 14 residues. CDR3 sequence: CASSLASGAYEQYF. The CDR3 coding sequence is TGCGCCAGCAGCTTGGCCAGCGGAGCCTACGAGCAGTACTTC. Full variable domain (outside the CDR3, taken from reference TRBV5-1 and TRBJ2-7): KAGVTQTPRYLIKTRGQQVTLSCSPISGHRSVSWYQQTPGQGLQFLFEYFSETQRNKGNFPGRFSGRQFSNSRSEMNVSTLELGDSALYLCASSLASGAYEQYFGPGTRLTVT.

The rearrangement joins TRBV5-8 to TRBJ2-1; D remains ambiguous. The CDR3 sequence is 11 residues long. In germline, CDR1 is SGHTS, CDR2 YDEGEE. V lost 3 bases and J lost 4, with 2 bases in between. Here the CDR3 reads CASSSYNEQFF. In nucleotides, the CDR3 is TGTGCCAGCAGCTCGTACAATGAGCAGTTCTTC. The entire variable domain, with the rest obtained from reference TRBV5-8 and TRBJ2-1, is as follows: EAGVTQSPTHLIKTRGQQATLRCSPISGHTSVYWYQQALGLGLQFLLWYDEGEERNRGNFPPRFSGRQFPNYSSELNVNALELEDSALYLCASSSYNEQFFGPGTRLTVL.

This chain joins TRBV30 and TRBJ2-1; 11 nucleotides line up with TRBD2. The V segment lost 4 bases and the J segment 6 bases; nucleotides outside the gene matches: 2. Germline assignment: CDR1 GTSNPN and CDR2 SVGIG (reference sequence). The CDR3 length is 13 residues. This CDR3 is CAWTSGGLNEQFF. The DNA of the CDR3 is TGTGCCTGGACTAGCGGGGGGCTCAATGAGCAGTTCTTC.

In its sample, this clone was seen a few times. This chain joins TRBV20-1 and TRBJ1-1, with D possibly matching TRBD1 (5 bases). Trimming stripped 6 bases from V and 8 bases from J, with 10 bases between. Germline assignment: CDR1 DFQATT and CDR2 SNEGSKA (reference sequence). This CDR3 is 10 amino acids long. The CDR3 DNA reads as TGCAGTGCCATGACAGACGAAGCTTTCTTT. Its translation: CSAMTDEAFF.

This clone came up once. The rearrangement links TRBV1 to TRBJ1-2; the table calls TRBD1, which could not be checked here. TRBV1 is deemed a pseudogene. The CDR3 is 14 residues long. Written as DNA, the CDR3 is TGCACCAGCAGCGAAGACAGGGGGCAAGAGGGCTACACCTTC. Its translation: CTSSEDRGQEGYTF.

The chain links TRBV19 to TRBJ1-2; 9 nucleotides agree with TRBD1. V dropped 9 bases and J dropped 2; count of bases not matched to a gene: 7. Germline V gene sequence: CDR1 LNHDA, CDR2 SQIVND (reference sequence). The length of the CDR3 is 14 residues. This CDR3 reads CASESTGGNYGYTF. CDR3 DNA sequence: TGTGCCAGCGAATCGACAGGGGGGAACTATGGCTACACCTTC.

A few counts support this clone. The chain uses TRBV24-1 and TRBJ2-1; tentative D call: TRBD1 (5 bases). V lost 4 bases and J lost 9, with 9 bases in between. The CDR3 contains 12 residues. Germline V CDR1 and CDR2: KGHDR, SFDVKD. The CDR3 nucleotides are TGTGCCACCAGTGAGCCCACAGGTGAGCAGTTCTTC. Protein: CATSEPTGEQFF.

Here the CDR3 DNA reads TGTGCCAGCAGTGAGGACAGGATTGATGAAAAACTGTTTTTT. This sequence encodes CASSEDRIDEKLFF. The J gene is TRBJ1-4, the V gene TRBV2; 7 nucleotides agree with TRBD1. This CDR3 contains 14 residues. The V and J ends lost 3 bases and 6 bases, in that order; junction bases with no gene match: 4. Germline assignment: CDR1 SNHLY and CDR2 FYNNEI.

The gene calls are TRBV5-6 and TRBJ2-1; 8 bases are a match to TRBD2. Germline V CDR1 and CDR2: SGHDT, YYEEEE. The CDR3 spans 15 residues. V trimming: 3 bases; J trimming: 10 bases; junction bases outside the gene matches: 12. DNA of the CDR3: TGTGCCAGCAGCTCCCCGACGGGGGGGCGACGGGAGCAGTTCTTC. Its translation: CASSSPTGGRREQFF.

The chain uses TRBV30 and TRBJ1-6, with D possibly matching TRBD1 (5 bases). This CDR3 is built from 17 residues. The germline V and J ends were trimmed by 1 base and 7 bases, with 20 bases remaining between them. Germline assignment: CDR1 GTSNPN and CDR2 SVGIG (reference sequence). The CDR3 loop reads CAWSGQGGRTYNSPLHF. DNA for the CDR3: TGTGCCTGGAGTGGCCAGGGAGGAAGGACTTACAATTCACCCCTCCACTTT.

The chain uses TRBV19 and TRBJ2-2; 10 positions agree with TRBD2. Germline V gene data show CDR1 as LNHDA and CDR2 as SQIVND (reference sequence). The CDR3 is made up of 14 amino acids. J gave up 5 bases and V 8 bases, and 5 bases lay outside the gene matches. This chain's CDR3 is CASDIAGGTGELFF. The CDR3, as DNA: TGTGCCAGTGACATAGCGGGGGGAACCGGGGAGCTGTTTTTT. The full variable domain, its missing parts supplied by reference TRBV19 and TRBJ2-2, is DGGITQSPKYLFRKEGQNVTLSCEQNLNHDAMYWYRQDPGQGLRLIYYSQIVNDFQKGDIAEGYSVSREKKESFPLTVTSAQKNPTAFYLCASDIAGGTGELFFGEGSRLTVL.

The rearrangement links TRBV11-2 to TRBJ1-6; no clear D gene. V was clipped by 5 bases and J by 7 bases, with 15 bases between them. Germline V gene sequence: CDR1 SGHAT, CDR2 FQNNGV. This CDR3 contains 15 residues. CDR3 DNA sequence: TGTGCCAGCAGCCCCCTGCGGGGAGACAATTCACCCCTCCACTTT. Its translation is CASSPLRGDNSPLHF.

This clone was observed a handful of times. The V gene is TRBV12-5, the J gene TRBJ2-3, with 7 bases matching TRBD1. The CDR3 covers 12 residues. V was clipped by 4 bases and J by 9 bases; unmatched bases: 4. CDR1 is LGHNT and CDR2 is FRNRAP in the germline V gene. The CDR3 sequence: CASGSSRGTQYF. The CDR3 DNA follows: TGTGCTAGTGGTTCATCCAGGGGGACGCAGTATTTT.

This clone was counted a few times. The CDR3 bases are TGTGCCAGCAGCCCCCGGAGGACTGAAGCTTTCTTT. This encodes CASSPRRTEAFF. V and J are TRBV6-5 and TRBJ1-1; no reliable D call. Germline V CDR1 and CDR2: MNHEY, SVGAGI. The V end lost 6 bases, the J end lost 5 bases, and 10 bases lay between the germline ends. CDR3 length equals 12 residues.

CDR3 nucleotide sequence: TGTGCCAGCAGTTTAAACGGTGGAGATACGCAGTATTTT. Residues: CASSLNGGDTQYF. The V and J genes are TRBV27 and TRBJ2-3, with no clear D. This CDR3 is 13 amino acids long. V was clipped by 2 bases and J by 5 bases, with 8 bases between them. The germline V gene has CDR1 MNHEY and CDR2 SMNVEV (reference sequence).

The V gene is TRBV24-1, the J gene TRBJ2-7; no firm D call. The CDR3 contains 13 residues. Deletions cut 4 bases from V and 6 bases from J, with 12 bases between. Germline CDR1 is KGHDR and CDR2 is SFDVKD. DNA of the CDR3: TGTGCCACCAGTGACTCTTACAGTGCCGAGCAGTACTTC. Protein sequence: CATSDSYSAEQYF.

Written as DNA, the CDR3 is TGTGCCAGCAGCGCGGGGGACCAGCCCCAGCATTTT. It specifies CASSAGDQPQHF. V usage is TRBV7-9 and J usage is TRBJ1-5; a possible D gene is TRBD1 (5 bases). Trimming pared 5 bases from V and 7 bases from J, leaving 9 bases between. The CDR3 runs to 12 residues. CDR1 and CDR2 (germline): SEHNR, FQNEAQ (reference sequence). Full variable domain (outside the CDR3, taken from reference TRBV7-9 and TRBJ1-5): DTGVSQNPRHKITKRGQNVTFRCDPISEHNRLYWYRQTLGQGPEFLTYFQNEAQLEKSRLLSDRFSAERPKGSFSTLEIQRTEQGDSAMYLCASSAGDQPQHFGDGTRLSIL.

The chain recombines TRBV25-1 with TRBJ1-1; 8 positions match TRBD1. With V trimmed by 4 bases and J by 0 bases, 13 bases remained unmatched. This CDR3 spans 18 amino acids. Looked up from germline, CDR1 is MGHDK and CDR2 is SYGVNS. The CDR3 loop reads CASSAKAGGGPMNTEAFF. The CDR3, as DNA: TGTGCCAGCAGTGCGAAAGCAGGGGGCGGACCTATGAACACTGAAGCTTTCTTT.

This chain joins TRBV3-1 (or the pseudogene TRBV3-2) and TRBJ2-4; possible D gene TRBD2, 5 bases. The germline CDR1 and CDR2 sequences are LGHDT and YNNKEL (reference sequence). Trimming pared 1 base from V and 15 bases from J, leaving 13 bases between. The CDR3 has 12 residues. The CDR3 nucleotides are TGTGCCAGCAGCCAAGCGGGAAACTCTGCGTACTTC. As protein: CASSQAGNSAYF.